These T cell receptor beta chains were read from a single sample in a study of blood T cell dynamics during melanoma immunotherapy. The protocol was immunoSEQ multiplex PCR, while the TCRdb copy is restricted to in-frame clones and leaves out a portion. Found here are approximately 15,000 clones, 85% of them singletons; the top ten hold about 4.2%. The sample consisted of blood, taken from a patient treated with checkpoint blockade. These TCRs come from a human donor with melanoma. CDR3s include the opening cysteine and the closing phenylalanine or tryptophan. Fields, in order: J gene, clone size, D gene, V gene, CDR3 protein, CDR3 DNA. D genes are given only for firm matches. Not every row has a clone size; where given, it reads once, few, many or a size class.

TRBJ2-7,NA,NA,TRBV18,CASSPPAPDSYEQYF,TGTGCCAGCTCACCACCGGCTCCGGACTCCTACGAGCAGTACTTC
TRBJ2-3,NA,TRBD2,TRBV10-2,CASSGRLAPDTQYF,TGCGCCAGCAGTGGGAGACTAGCCCCAGATACGCAGTATTTT
TRBJ1-6,NA,NA,TRBV6-6,CASSLPRPAPLHF,TGTGCCAGCAGTTTACCAAGGCCGGCACCCCTCCACTTT
TRBJ2-7,once,TRBD2,TRBV6-5,CASSLAGENEQYF,TGTGCCAGCAGCCTAGCGGGGGAGAACGAGCAGTACTTC
TRBJ1-3,NA,TRBD1,TRBV6-1,CASRTGVPGNTIYF,TGTGCCAGCAGGACAGGGGTCCCTGGAAACACCATATATTTT
TRBJ2-7,NA,NA,TRBV5-6,CASSLTEYEQYF,TGTGCCAGCAGCTTGACAGAGTACGAGCAGTACTTC
TRBJ1-1,NA,NA,TRBV6-1,CASSEGGRRAFF,TGTGCCAGCAGTGAAGGAGGCCGCCGGGCTTTCTTT
TRBJ1-1,NA,NA,TRBV19,CASSIKGRANTEAFF,TGTGCCAGTAGTATAAAGGGCAGGGCGAACACTGAAGCTTTCTTT
TRBJ1-2,NA,TRBD1,TRBV28,CASRDRGRTPYGYTF,TGTGCCAGCAGGGACAGGGGGAGAACCCCGTATGGCTACACCTTC
TRBJ1-5,few,TRBD1,TRBV7-9,CASSSGLRTGLRQPQHF,TGTGCCAGCAGCTCGGGATTACGGACAGGGTTGCGGCAGCCCCAGCATTTT
TRBJ1-5,few,NA,TRBV6-5,CASTLGGNQPQHF,TGTGCCAGCACACTAGGAGGCAATCAGCCCCAGCATTTT
TRBJ2-7,NA,TRBD1,TRBV9,CASSVGGTANYEQYF,TGTGCCAGCAGCGTAGGGGGGACAGCTAACTACGAGCAGTACTTC
TRBJ1-5,NA,NA,TRBV5-1,CASSLVPGSSNQPQHF,TGCGCCAGCAGCTTGGTACCGGGGTCTAGCAATCAGCCCCAGCATTTT
TRBJ2-7,NA,TRBD2,TRBV11-2,CASSLVVAGGPEQYF,TGTGCCAGCAGCTTAGTGGTAGCGGGGGGGCCCGAGCAGTACTTC
TRBJ2-5,NA,TRBD2,TRBV14,CASSRTSGGRRETQYF,TGTGCCAGCAGCCGGACTAGCGGGGGGAGGCGAGAGACCCAGTACTTC
TRBJ2-6,NA,NA,TRBV14,CASSQVRRAGANVLTF,TGTGCCAGCAGCCAAGTTAGAAGGGCTGGGGCCAACGTCCTGACTTTC
TRBJ1-5,NA,NA,TRBV28,CASGDPGNQPQHF,TGTGCCAGCGGGGACCCTGGGAATCAGCCCCAGCATTTT
TRBJ2-3,NA,TRBD2,TRBV5-1,CASSTTSGSTDTQYF,TGCGCCAGCAGCACGACTAGCGGTAGCACAGATACGCAGTATTTT
TRBJ2-7,NA,NA,TRBV6-6,CASSLNRHREQYF,TGTGCCAGCAGCCTAAACAGGCACAGGGAGCAGTACTTC
TRBJ2-1,NA,NA,TRBV4-1,CASSQPGAGLGRGGEQFF,TGCGCCAGCAGCCAACCAGGGGCGGGGTTGGGAAGGGGCGGTGAGCAGTTCTTC
TRBJ2-7,NA,TRBD2,TRBV5-1,CASSQSPTLARSYEQYF,TGCGCCAGCAGTCAGAGTCCCACACTAGCGAGGTCCTACGAGCAGTACTTC
TRBJ1-1,few,NA,TRBV7-3,CASSLIPADNTEAFF,TGTGCCAGCAGCTTAATCCCGGCGGACAACACTGAAGCTTTCTTT
TRBJ2-1,NA,NA,TRBV18,CASSPGLNNEQFF,TGTGCCAGCTCACCAGGACTTAACAATGAGCAGTTCTTC
TRBJ1-2,NA,NA,TRBV28,CASSTSRGSNYGYTF,TGTGCCAGCAGTACTTCCAGGGGATCTAACTATGGCTACACCTTC
TRBJ2-5,NA,NA,TRBV28,CASSLAGFGQETQYF,TGTGCCAGCAGTTTGGCGGGTTTCGGACAAGAGACCCAGTACTTC
TRBJ2-3,NA,NA,TRBV7-3,CASSLLSYGTDTQYF,TGTGCCAGCAGCTTATTGTCGTACGGTACAGATACGCAGTATTTT
TRBJ2-2,NA,TRBD1,TRBV19,CASSTGTGANTGELFF,TGTGCCAGTAGTACCGGGACAGGAGCGAACACCGGGGAGCTGTTTTTT